The TCR beta chain described here comes from a study of blood T cell repertoires in COVID-19. In the authors' workflow: Estimated nucleated cell counts came from reference gene primer amplification. Assay: immunoSEQ multiplex PCR; the TCRdb copy retains only in-frame clones and omits some. V and J calls and clone size follow that table, whereas D and trimming were derived from the DNA. The repertoire holds 300,000 to 350,000 clones, with roughly 89% as singletons. Sequencing was performed on peripheral blood. The TCR comes from a woman aged 40 to 49 with COVID-19, enrolled during active disease.

In DNA, the CDR3 is TGTGCCAGTAGTTCACCACGGACAGGGAACACCGGGGAGCTGTTTTTT. It codes for CASSSPRTGNTGELFF. The chain recombines TRBV19 with TRBJ2-2; 7 positions agree with TRBD1. This CDR3 is built from 16 residues. V lost 5 bases, J lost 1 base, and 7 bases stayed unmatched. Germline V lookup: CDR1 LNHDA, CDR2 SQIVND (reference sequence).